One and the same sample provided the 21 T cell receptor beta chains below, sequenced in a study of cytomegalovirus exposure and HLA in healthy donors. The PCR was carried out with 60 Vbeta primers and 13 Jbeta primers. The assay was immunoSEQ multiplex PCR, and TCRdb's table has in-frame clones only and misses some. The sample lists 130,000 to 150,000 clones; 79% were seen once. Sequencing input: PBMCs. Every receptor here comes from a woman in her 40s in good health and CMV-seropositive.

This clone was observed once. The V call is TRBV6-5, the J call TRBJ1-2; 8 bases map to TRBD1. Germline lookup yields CDR1 MNHEY and CDR2 SVGAGI. V was pared by 2 bases and J by 1 base, with 3 bases of the junction left unmatched. This CDR3 region has 15 residues. In nucleotides, the CDR3 is TGTGCCAGCAGTTACGGGGACAGGAGTAACTATGGCTACACCTTC. Its protein is CASSYGDRSNYGYTF.

This rearrangement joins TRBV19 to TRBJ1-5; 7 nucleotides match TRBD1. With V trimmed by 5 bases and J by 0 bases, 7 bases remained unmatched. This CDR3 contains 16 residues. Germline V gene data show CDR1 as LNHDA and CDR2 as SQIVND (reference sequence). CDR3: CASSPLQGYSNQPQHF. As DNA, the CDR3 is TGTGCCAGTAGTCCGTTACAGGGGTATAGCAATCAGCCCCAGCATTTT.

The chain links TRBV28 to TRBJ2-7; D gene uncertain. The CDR3 spans 13 residues. Trimming stripped 5 bases from V and 6 bases from J, with 14 bases between. Germline V gene lookup returns CDR1 MDHEN and CDR2 SYDVKM. The CDR3 DNA reads TGTGCCAGCAGTGCCATGGCCCCCGCCGAGCAGTACTTC. Protein sequence: CASSAMAPAEQYF.

The CDR3 loop reads CASSLGQDDSPLHF. The CDR3 nucleotides read TGTGCCAGCAGCTTAGGACAGGACGATTCACCCCTCCACTTT. The chain employs TRBV5-4 and TRBJ1-6; 7 nucleotides align to TRBD1. J lost 8 bases, V lost 2 bases, and 4 bases had no gene match. Germline lookup yields CDR1 SGHNT and CDR2 YYREEE (reference sequence). The CDR3 loop spans 14 amino acids.

The chain carries TRBV18 and TRBJ2-3; D may be TRBD2 (5 bases). The CDR3 consists of 13 residues. With 6 bases removed from V and 0 bases from J, the gap between germline ends came to 7 bases. Germline loops: CDR1 KGHSH, CDR2 LQKENI. The CDR3 loop is CASSPGSTDTQYF. The CDR3 DNA follows: TGTGCCAGCTCGCCGGGGAGCACAGATACGCAGTATTTT.

The rearrangement links TRBV4-1 to TRBJ1-6; 8 nucleotides line up with TRBD1. The CDR3 runs 16 residues. Looked up from germline, CDR1 is MGHRA and CDR2 is YSYEKL. Trimming at V came to 2 bases and at J to 5 bases, leaving 5 bases not matched to a gene. CDR3 sequence: CASSQSRTGHNSPLHF. The CDR3 DNA sequence: TGCGCCAGCAGCCAAAGTAGGACAGGGCATAATTCACCCCTCCACTTT.

The chain links TRBV5-1 to TRBJ2-7; 7 positions agree with TRBD1. J gave up 5 bases and V 1 base, and 6 bases lay outside the gene matches. Germline loops: CDR1 SGHRS, CDR2 YFSETQ. The CDR3 is 14 amino acids. Here the CDR3 DNA reads TGCGCCAGCAGCTTGCAAGGGGGCTTCGACGAGCAGTACTTC. It specifies CASSLQGGFDEQYF.

Remarks on this clone: The same CDR3 also results from other DNA sequences found in this sample. The rearrangement uses TRBV6-5 and TRBJ1-6; 8 bases agree with TRBD1. The CDR3 extends over 15 amino acids. Germline values: CDR1 MNHEY, CDR2 SVGAGI. The junction had 8 bases not matched to a gene; V was cut back by 6 bases and J by 7 bases. The CDR3 region has the DNA TGTGCCAGCAGAAAAGGACAGGGAGGCAATTCACCCCTCCACTTT. This encodes CASRKGQGGNSPLHF.

This clone has a single count. The V call is TRBV28, the J call TRBJ2-7, with 8 bases matching TRBD1. Losses at the gene ends were 4 bases for V and 0 bases for J; bases not matched to a gene: 8. Germline V gene sequence: CDR1 MDHEN, CDR2 SYDVKM. This CDR3 has 16 residues. Written as DNA, the CDR3 is TGTGCCAGCAGTTCCCAAGACAGGGGCTTCTCCTACGAGCAGTACTTC. This gives the protein CASSSQDRGFSYEQYF.

The J gene is TRBJ2-4, the V gene TRBV5-6; 9 positions agree with TRBD2. The CDR3 is made up of 14 amino acids. After removal of 0 bases from V and 6 bases from J, the junction contained 1 base not matched to a gene. Germline V gene lookup returns CDR1 SGHDT and CDR2 YYEEEE. CDR3 nucleotide sequence: TGTGCCAGCAGCTTGGGCGGGGGGGTAAACATTCAGTACTTC. It yields the protein CASSLGGGVNIQYF.

This clone occurred once. The rearrangement joins TRBV6-6 to TRBJ2-2; tentative D call: TRBD2 (6 bases). Trimming shortened V by 7 bases and J by 1 base, and 13 bases separated the two germline ends. Germline V gene sequence: CDR1 MNHNY, CDR2 SVGAGI (reference sequence). CDR3 length: 15 residues. CDR3 sequence (DNA): TGTGCCAGCACCTTCGCCGGGGGGAACACCGGGGAGCTGTTTTTT. This sequence encodes CASTFAGGNTGELFF.

This rearrangement joins TRBV12-5 to TRBJ1-1; 11 nucleotides agree with TRBD1. Germline V gives CDR1 LGHNT, CDR2 FRNRAP. The CDR3 loop spans 15 amino acids. Trimming cost V 5 bases and J 1 base; bases outside gene matches: 3. The CDR3: CASGLGQGGNTEAFF. CDR3 bases: TGTGCTAGTGGTCTGGGACAGGGGGGGAACACTGAAGCTTTCTTT.

V is TRBV2 and J is TRBJ1-5, with unresolved D. From germline, CDR1 is SNHLY and CDR2 FYNNEI. CDR3 length equals 15 residues. V lost 6 bases to trimming and J lost 2 bases, with 14 bases between them. CDR3 nucleotide sequence: TGTGCCAGCAGGATTGAGGGATTGGGCAATCAGCCCCAGCATTTT. It is translated as CASRIEGLGNQPQHF.

V and J are TRBV7-9 and TRBJ1-2, with 8 bases that match TRBD1. The CDR3 covers 14 residues. Germline-derived CDR1 and CDR2 are SEHNR and FQNEAQ (reference sequence). V was pared by 0 bases and J by 7 bases, with 4 bases of the junction left unmatched. CDR3 residues: CASSLAQGAAGYTF. CDR3 DNA: TGTGCCAGCAGCTTAGCTCAGGGGGCGGCTGGCTACACCTTC.

V usage is TRBV27 and J usage is TRBJ2-5, with 9 bases identical to TRBD2. V was clipped by 6 bases and J by 2 bases; unmatched bases: 13. The germline V gene encodes CDR1 MNHEY and CDR2 SMNVEV (reference sequence). The CDR3 consists of 17 residues. CDR3 in amino acids: CASSPARVSGGQETQYF. The CDR3 nucleotides read TGTGCCAGCAGCCCCGCCCGCGTTAGCGGGGGACAAGAGACCCAGTACTTC.

The J gene is TRBJ1-1, the V gene TRBV6-1; 7 nucleotides align to TRBD1. J was trimmed by 0 bases and V by 6 bases; bases with no gene match: 7. Looked up from germline, CDR1 is MNHNS and CDR2 is SASEGT. The length of the CDR3 is 15 residues. CDR3 residues: CASRSTGVMNTEAFF. CDR3 DNA: TGTGCCAGCAGGAGTACAGGGGTCATGAACACTGAAGCTTTCTTT.

The J gene is TRBJ2-1, the V gene TRBV6-6; D is possibly TRBD1 (6 bases). V was shortened by 8 bases and J by 5 bases, with 19 bases between the two germline ends. Germline values: CDR1 MNHNY, CDR2 SVGAGI (reference sequence). The CDR3 covers 15 residues. The CDR3 region has the DNA TGTGCCAGCTCCCGTTGGGGGCCCTCGGACAATGAGCAGTTCTTC. As protein: CASSRWGPSDNEQFF.

With respect to this clone: This specimen includes other DNA sequences encoding the same CDR3. CDR3 nucleotides: TGTGCCAGCAGTCAAAACAATGAGCAGTTCTTC. It encodes CASSQNNEQFF. This chain joins TRBV2 and TRBJ2-1; D call uncertain. The germline V gene has CDR1 SNHLY and CDR2 FYNNEI. V shed 5 bases and J shed 5 bases, with 4 bases lying between them. The CDR3 totals 11 residues.

This clone was seen only once. The rearrangement uses TRBV4-1 and TRBJ1-2; possibly TRBD1 for D (5 bases). The CDR3 is made up of 16 amino acids. Per germline, CDR1 MGHRA and CDR2 YSYEKL. Trimming took 0 bases from V and 0 from J, leaving 11 bases between them. The CDR3 protein is CASSQDEAGPNYGYTF. CDR3 coding DNA: TGCGCCAGCAGCCAAGATGAGGCAGGGCCTAACTATGGCTACACCTTC.

In its sample, this clone was seen a few times. The V and J genes are TRBV28 and TRBJ1-1; D is unclear. The ends were cut back, 1 base at V and 7 bases at J, with 7 bases in the middle. The CDR3 has 12 residues. The germline gives CDR1 MDHEN, CDR2 SYDVKM. The CDR3, as DNA: TGTGCCAGCAGTTTATCCTCGGGTGAAGCTTTCTTT. Its translation: CASSLSSGEAFF.

The chain joins TRBV6-1 to TRBJ1-2; the D is unclear. The CDR3 length is 15 residues. CDR1 MNHNS and CDR2 SASEGT come from the germline V gene. V lost 2 bases to trimming and J lost 7 bases, with 17 bases between them. The CDR3 DNA reads TGTGCCAGCAGTGAAACCCCGTCCCTAATCTCTGGCTACACCTTC. Translated, it gives CASSETPSLISGYTF.